This is a list of T cell receptor beta chains from one sample in a study of cytotoxic CD8 clonotypes in ibrutinib-treated CLL. TCRdb's copy holds only in-frame clones and misses some; the assay was immunoSEQ multiplex PCR. The sample carries fewer than 150,000 clones, around four fifths recorded once. The sample consisted of PBMCs, taken after 24 months of ibrutinib treatment. The receptor set was obtained from a human donor with chronic lymphocytic leukemia. CDR3s include the opening cysteine and the closing phenylalanine or tryptophan. Size values are once, few and many counts, or a class for expanded clones, and some rows have none.

TRBV28	.	TRBJ1-2	CASTLGTANYGYTF
TRBV7-9	.	TRBJ1-1	CASSLAPPNTEAFF
TRBV13	.	TRBJ1-1	CASSSENTEAFF
TRBV6-6	.	TRBJ1-6	CASSTPGQGNKSPLHF
TRBV9	few	TRBJ2-2	CASSVVDTGELFF
TRBV19	.	TRBJ1-3	CASSSPQSGNTIYF
TRBV7-9	.	TRBJ2-1	CASSSGARSVEQFF
TRBV28	.	TRBJ1-5	CASTPRGRPDRGHQPQHF
TRBV6-6	few	TRBJ1-1	CASSPQGNTEAFF
TRBV10-3	.	TRBJ2-7	CAISEGTEAYEQYF
TRBV7-8	many	TRBJ2-7	CASSLAGTPDGEQYF
TRBV7-6	.	TRBJ2-2	CASSSGLAGTGELFF
TRBV5-1	.	TRBJ2-3	CASSLTDTQYF
TRBV2	.	TRBJ1-1	CASSESRRGAFF
TRBV5-1	.	TRBJ2-5	CASSSSGTGGPETQYF
TRBV7-3	.	TRBJ1-2	CASTSGSYYGYTF
TRBV5-1	.	TRBJ2-2	CASSLSLGTLNTGELFF
TRBV4-1	.	TRBJ1-5	CASSQDRGNNQPQHF
TRBV11-3	.	TRBJ1-2	CASSLGARVGSF
TRBV15	.	TRBJ1-5	CATSENRGNQPQHF
TRBV11-2	.	TRBJ2-2	CASSLAGGTGELFF
TRBV6-1	.	TRBJ1-1	CASTKTDPGTEAFF